This TCR beta chain was sequenced in a study of graft-versus-host responses after intestinal transplantation. Across the whole study: Transplant recipients had multivisceral, liver-intestinal, or isolated intestinal grafts. Uniformly, recipients were administered anti-thymocyte globulin induction with subsequent tacrolimus and steroids for three to four years. Study outcomes and limitations: In recipient marrow, GvH clones were found, and some appeared first in ileum or blood.

As regards this clone: Its cognate antigen is unknown.

Germline CDR1 reads SGDLS; CDR2 reads YYNGEE. The ends were cut back, 0 bases at V and 0 bases at J, with 13 bases in the middle. The length of the CDR3 is 16 residues. Profiling relied on immunoSEQ multiplex PCR, and the TCRdb table lists in-frame clones only, not all of them. The repertoire includes tens of thousands of clones, 92% of them detected once, and around 0.69% sits in the top ten. The chain links TRBV9 to TRBJ2-7; perhaps TRBD2 as D (5 bases). This clonotype was sampled from a human patient who received an intestinal transplant, so some T cells may come from the graft donor. This specimen consisted of PBMCs, obtained 98 days after intestinal transplantation. CDR3 region: CASSVEGGGTSYEQYF. The CDR3 nucleotides read TGTGCCAGCAGCGTAGAAGGAGGAGGCACCTCCTACGAGCAGTACTTC.